The T cell receptor (beta chain) described here comes from a study of shared clonotypes between healthy human individuals. Sequencing used immunoSEQ multiplex PCR; TCRdb keeps in-frame clones, though not all of them. The sample carries roughly 760,000 clones, under 80% recorded once. The CDR3 totals 18 residues. Germline trimming cut 5 bases from V and 0 bases from J; bases unmatched to any gene: 8. Germline loops: CDR1 LNHDA, CDR2 SQIVND (reference sequence). The sequenced material came from memory CD4+ T cells sorted from blood. Subset meaning: CD45RA-negative fraction. The chain joins TRBV19 to TRBJ2-1, with TRBD1 matching over 12 bases. The origin of this receptor is a young woman in good health. The CDR3 DNA follows: TGTGCCAGTAGTCCGGGACAGGGGGCTCGGCGCTCCTACAATGAGCAGTTCTTC. Translated: CASSPGQGARRSYNEQFF. The whole variable domain, filled in from reference TRBV19 and TRBJ2-1, reads DGGITQSPKYLFRKEGQNVTLSCEQNLNHDAMYWYRQDPGQGLRLIYYSQIVNDFQKGDIAEGYSVSREKKESFPLTVTSAQKNPTAFYLCASSPGQGARRSYNEQFFGPGTRLTVL.